The 4 T cell receptor beta chains below come from one sample, sequenced in a study of beta chain features in type 1 diabetes. Reverse transcription of all isolated RNA meant that expressed TCRB transcripts were sequenced. Assay used: immunoSEQ multiplex PCR; TCRdb lists only in-frame clones, some missing. The repertoire holds 160,000 or so clones, about 10% seen once, with about 0.7% in the top ten. Overall study results and limits: TCRB CDR3s from Type 1 diabetes patients were moderately but significantly shorter in all four CD4+ subsets.

No cognate antigen is known for these TCRs. The sequenced sample was central memory CD4+ T cells from blood. The receptor source for this set is a woman in her thirties with type 1 diabetes.

The chain uses TRBV27 and TRBJ2-7; 8 bases align to TRBD2. CDR1 and CDR2 (germline): MNHEY, SMNVEV (reference sequence). Unmatched junction bases numbered 6, after V lost 3 bases and J lost 2 bases. The CDR3 extends over 15 amino acids. The CDR3 sequence: CASSLRSGSPYEQYF. The CDR3 region has the DNA TGTGCCAGCAGTTTGCGAAGCGGGAGTCCCTACGAGCAGTACTTC.

The chain couples TRBV28 to TRBJ1-1; possible D gene TRBD1, 5 bases. Germline-derived CDR1 and CDR2 are MDHEN and SYDVKM. This CDR3 comprises 15 residues. The ends were cut back, 4 bases at V and 1 base at J, with 13 bases in the middle. CDR3 region: CASSWGSRGNTEAFF. CDR3 nucleotides: TGTGCCAGCAGTTGGGGGTCGCGGGGGAACACTGAAGCTTTCTTT.

This clone has just a few counts. V and J are TRBV29-1 and TRBJ2-7; 9 bases agree with TRBD1. This CDR3 has 13 amino acids. J gave up 0 bases and V 7 bases, and 4 bases lay outside the gene matches. Germline values: CDR1 SQVTM, CDR2 ANQGSEA. The CDR3 region has the DNA TGCAGCGCTGGGACAGGGAGCTCCTACGAGCAGTACTTC. Its translation is CSAGTGSSYEQYF.

This clone was detected a few times. The chain recombines TRBV27 with TRBJ1-2; no clear D. V was cut by 6 bases and J by 7 bases, with 15 bases left in between. This CDR3 spans 13 amino acids. Germline V gene data show CDR1 as MNHEY and CDR2 as SMNVEV (reference sequence). CDR3 coding DNA: TGTGCCAGCAGCCCACGGGGTGCGGGTGGCTACACCTTC. Protein product: CASSPRGAGGYTF.